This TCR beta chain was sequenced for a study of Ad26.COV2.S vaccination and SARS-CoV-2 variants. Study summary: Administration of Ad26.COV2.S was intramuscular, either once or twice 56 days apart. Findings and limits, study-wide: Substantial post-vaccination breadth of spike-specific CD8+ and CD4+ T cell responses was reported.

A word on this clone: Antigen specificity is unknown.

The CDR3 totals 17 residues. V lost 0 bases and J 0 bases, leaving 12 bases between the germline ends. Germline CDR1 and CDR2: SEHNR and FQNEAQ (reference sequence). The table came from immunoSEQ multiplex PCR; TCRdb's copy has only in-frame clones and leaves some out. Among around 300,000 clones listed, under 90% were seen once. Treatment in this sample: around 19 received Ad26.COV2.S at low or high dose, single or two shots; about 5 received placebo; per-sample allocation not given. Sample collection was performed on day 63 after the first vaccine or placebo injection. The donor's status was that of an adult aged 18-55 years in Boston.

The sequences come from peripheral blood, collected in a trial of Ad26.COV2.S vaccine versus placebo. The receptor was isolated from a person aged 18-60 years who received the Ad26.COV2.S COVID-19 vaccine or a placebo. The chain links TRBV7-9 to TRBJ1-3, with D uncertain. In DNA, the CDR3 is TGTGCCAGCAGCTTAGCCTCGGTGGGAAGCTCTGGAAACACCATATATTTT. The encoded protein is CASSLASVGSSGNTIYF.